This T cell receptor (beta chain) derives from a study of sequential checkpoint blockade in melanoma. Sequencing used immunoSEQ multiplex PCR; TCRdb keeps in-frame clones, though not all of them. The top ten hold about 47% of the sample, which has over 10,000 clones, around 83% seen once. V lost 4 bases and J 7 bases, leaving 18 bases between the germline ends. This CDR3 has 14 amino acids. The germline V gene has CDR1 SGHKS and CDR2 YYEKEE (reference sequence). Treatment denoted: randomized to nivolumab then ipilimumab (arm A) or the reverse (arm B). This sequence joins TRBV5-5 and TRBJ2-7; no reliable D call. The source of this sequence is a human donor with melanoma. Source: CD8+ T cells sorted from blood (inferred from file names), taken from a patient given nivolumab and ipilimumab in sequence. For the CDR3, the DNA is TGTGCCAGCAGCCCTGAGGCCACCTACTTGGAGCAGTACTTC. Its translation: CASSPEATYLEQYF.